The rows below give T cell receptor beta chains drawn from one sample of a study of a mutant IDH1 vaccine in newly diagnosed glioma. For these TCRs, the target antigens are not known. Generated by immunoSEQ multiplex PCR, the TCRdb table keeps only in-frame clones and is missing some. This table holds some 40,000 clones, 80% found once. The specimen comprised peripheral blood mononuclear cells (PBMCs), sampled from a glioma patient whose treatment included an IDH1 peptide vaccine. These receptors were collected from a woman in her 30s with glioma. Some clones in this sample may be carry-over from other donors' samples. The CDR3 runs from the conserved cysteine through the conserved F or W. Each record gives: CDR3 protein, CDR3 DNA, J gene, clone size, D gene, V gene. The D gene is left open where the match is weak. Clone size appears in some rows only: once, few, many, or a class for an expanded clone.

CASSLARTSGRNEQFF TGTGCCAGCAGCTTGGCCCGGACTAGCGGGAGAAATGAGCAGTTCTTC TRBJ2-1 . TRBD2 TRBV5-4
CASSQASGTSNEQYF TGTGCCAGCAGCCAAGCCTCCGGGACTAGCAACGAGCAGTACTTC TRBJ2-7 few TRBD2 TRBV14
CASTKGPADTQYF TGTGCCAGCACCAAGGGGCCGGCAGATACGCAGTATTTT TRBJ2-3 . . TRBV2
CAWSVRRPGTGYEQYF TGTGCCTGGAGTGTACGTCGTCCGGGGACAGGATACGAGCAGTACTTC TRBJ2-7 . TRBD1 TRBV30
CASSLTGPGANVLTF TGTGCCAGCAGCTTAACAGGGCCTGGGGCCAACGTCCTGACTTTC TRBJ2-6 once . TRBV7-8
CASSPPAGNYGYTF TGTGCCAGCTCACCACCAGCAGGGAACTATGGCTACACCTTC TRBJ1-2 . . TRBV18
CASSFPTRASGSKGSYEQYF TGTGCCAGCAGCTTCCCCACAAGGGCTAGCGGGAGTAAAGGGTCCTACGAGCAGTACTTC TRBJ2-7 . TRBD2 TRBV11-3
CASSLEGGTEAFF TGTGCTAGCAGCTTAGAGGGTGGCACTGAAGCTTTCTTT TRBJ1-1 . . TRBV7-7
CASSSVYEQYF TGTGCCAGCAGTTCGGTCTACGAGCAGTACTTC TRBJ2-7 . . TRBV6-5
CASSQGVIGYEQYF TGTGCCAGCAGTCAGGGGGTAATTGGGTACGAGCAGTACTTC TRBJ2-7 once TRBD1 TRBV27
CASSPDRAGTEAFF TGTGCCAGCAGTCCGGACAGGGCTGGCACTGAAGCTTTCTTT TRBJ1-1 . TRBD1 TRBV28
CASSFPGVSEAFF TGTGCCAGCAGCTTCCCGGGGGTGTCTGAAGCTTTCTTT TRBJ1-1 . . TRBV7-2
CASTVGGGAYEQYF TGTGCCAGCACCGTGGGCGGGGGAGCCTACGAGCAGTACTTC TRBJ2-7 . TRBD2 TRBV2
CASSLFEGVHAEAFF TGTGCCAGCAGCTTGTTTGAGGGGGTACACGCTGAAGCTTTCTTT TRBJ1-1 . . TRBV5-5
CASSLTLAGFTDTQYF TGCGCCAGCAGCTTGACTCTAGCGGGGTTCACAGATACGCAGTATTTT TRBJ2-3 . TRBD2 TRBV5-1
CATHVLRDSPLLKGYTF TGTGCCACCCACGTCCTGAGGGACAGCCCCCTATTGAAGGGCTACACCTTC TRBJ1-2 . TRBD1 TRBV10-3
CASSLERTGTSQETQYF TGTGCCAGCAGCCTAGAGAGAACAGGTACCAGCCAAGAGACCCAGTACTTC TRBJ2-5 . . TRBV7-9
CASSPFSGAEAFF TGTGCCAGCTCACCATTTTCGGGCGCTGAAGCTTTCTTT TRBJ1-1 . . TRBV18
CASSPDSSEAFF TGTGCCAGCAGCCCCGATAGTTCTGAAGCTTTCTTT TRBJ1-1 few . TRBV2
CAWSVLSGRSGNTIYF TGTGCCTGGAGTGTATTATCCGGACGCTCTGGAAACACCATATATTTT TRBJ1-3 . . TRBV30
CASSVGGDRYEQYF TGTGCCAGCAGCGTTGGAGGGGACCGTTACGAGCAGTACTTC TRBJ2-7 once . TRBV9
CAWRVTRNEQYF TGTGCCTGGAGGGTGACACGCAACGAGCAGTACTTC TRBJ2-7 . . TRBV30
CASSSGQDLYGYTF TGTGCCAGCAGTTCCGGACAAGATTTATATGGCTACACCTTC TRBJ1-2 . . TRBV28
CASDPSRVSTEAFF TGTGCCAGCGATCCGTCCAGGGTTAGCACTGAAGCTTTCTTT TRBJ1-1 . . TRBV6-1
CASTGLAGARDEQFF TGTGCCAGCACTGGACTAGCGGGAGCTAGGGATGAGCAGTTCTTC TRBJ2-1 . TRBD2 TRBV6-6
CASSRFKTGNYGYTF TGTGCCAGCAGTCGATTTAAGACAGGGAACTATGGCTACACCTTC TRBJ1-2 . TRBD1 TRBV6-5
CASSFFTAGGQSNYGYTF TGTGCCAGCAGTTTCTTCACGGCAGGGGGACAGTCTAACTATGGCTACACCTTC TRBJ1-2 . TRBD1 TRBV27
CASRNQGSCPDGYTF TGCGCCAGCAGAAACCAGGGTTCTTGCCCAGATGGCTACACCTTC TRBJ1-2 . . TRBV4-1
CASSLQGDSYEQYF TGCGCCAGCAGCCTACAGGGGGATTCCTACGAGCAGTACTTC TRBJ2-7 . TRBD1 TRBV4-1
CASSDARDPYIDWQYF TGTGCCAGCAGTGACGCACGGGACCCCTATATCGACTGGCAGTACTTC TRBJ2-7 . . TRBV2
CSVAGQGLGYTF TGCAGCGTTGCAGGGCAGGGACTTGGCTACACCTTC TRBJ1-2 . . TRBV29-1
CASSPTWGLRQGPYGYTF TGTGCCAGCAGCCCCACATGGGGCTTAAGACAGGGGCCCTATGGCTACACCTTC TRBJ1-2 . TRBD1 TRBV7-2
CASSWGVAEQFF TGTGCCAGCAGTTGGGGGGTGGCCGAGCAGTTCTTC TRBJ2-1 . . TRBV7-2
CASSLPGREQYF TGTGCCAGCAGCTTGCCCGGGCGCGAGCAGTACTTC TRBJ2-7 . . TRBV5-8
CASTSGRGSYEQYF TGTGCCAGCACTTCCGGGAGGGGCAGCTACGAGCAGTACTTC TRBJ2-7 . TRBD2 TRBV6-5
CASSATGYNEQFF TGTGCCAGCAGCGCGACAGGGTACAATGAGCAGTTCTTC TRBJ2-1 . TRBD1 TRBV9
CSVERLMNTEAFF TGCAGCGTTGAACGGCTCATGAACACTGAAGCTTTCTTT TRBJ1-1 few . TRBV29-1
CASTSDRRNTEAFF TGTGCCAGCACCTCGGACAGACGGAACACTGAAGCTTTCTTT TRBJ1-1 . . TRBV28
CASSSGTGTDTQYF TGTGCCAGCAGCTCCGGGACAGGGACAGATACGCAGTATTTT TRBJ2-3 . TRBD1 TRBV7-3
CASSTSGTATYEQYF TGTGCCAGTAGTACCTCCGGGACAGCGACCTACGAGCAGTACTTC TRBJ2-7 once TRBD1 TRBV19
CASSPPGGGPPHF TGTGCCAGCTCACCACCGGGAGGGGGACCCCCACATTTT TRBJ1-5 . . TRBV18
CAWWGGADTQYF TGTGCCTGGTGGGGGGGCGCAGATACGCAGTATTTT TRBJ2-3 . . TRBV30
CAISESALRAGGPLETQYF TGTGCCATCAGTGAGTCGGCCCTTAGAGCGGGAGGGCCGTTAGAGACCCAGTACTTC TRBJ2-5 few TRBD2 TRBV10-3
CASSPIGVDDSGNTIYF TGTGCCAGCTCACCGATCGGGGTTGACGACTCTGGAAACACCATATATTTT TRBJ1-3 . . TRBV18